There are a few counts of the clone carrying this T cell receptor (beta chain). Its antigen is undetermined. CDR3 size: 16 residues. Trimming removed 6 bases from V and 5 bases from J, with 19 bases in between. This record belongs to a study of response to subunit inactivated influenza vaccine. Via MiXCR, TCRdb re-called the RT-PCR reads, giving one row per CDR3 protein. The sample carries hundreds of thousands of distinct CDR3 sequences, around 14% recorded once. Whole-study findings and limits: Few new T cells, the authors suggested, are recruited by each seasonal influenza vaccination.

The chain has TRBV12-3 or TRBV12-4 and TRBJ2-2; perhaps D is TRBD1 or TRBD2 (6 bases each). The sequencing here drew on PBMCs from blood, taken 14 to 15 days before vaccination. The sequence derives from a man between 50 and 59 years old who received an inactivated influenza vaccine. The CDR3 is CASRSPRGTVTGELFF. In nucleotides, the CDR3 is TGTGCCAGCAGGTCTCCGAGGGGGACTGTTACCGGGGAGCTGTTTTTT.